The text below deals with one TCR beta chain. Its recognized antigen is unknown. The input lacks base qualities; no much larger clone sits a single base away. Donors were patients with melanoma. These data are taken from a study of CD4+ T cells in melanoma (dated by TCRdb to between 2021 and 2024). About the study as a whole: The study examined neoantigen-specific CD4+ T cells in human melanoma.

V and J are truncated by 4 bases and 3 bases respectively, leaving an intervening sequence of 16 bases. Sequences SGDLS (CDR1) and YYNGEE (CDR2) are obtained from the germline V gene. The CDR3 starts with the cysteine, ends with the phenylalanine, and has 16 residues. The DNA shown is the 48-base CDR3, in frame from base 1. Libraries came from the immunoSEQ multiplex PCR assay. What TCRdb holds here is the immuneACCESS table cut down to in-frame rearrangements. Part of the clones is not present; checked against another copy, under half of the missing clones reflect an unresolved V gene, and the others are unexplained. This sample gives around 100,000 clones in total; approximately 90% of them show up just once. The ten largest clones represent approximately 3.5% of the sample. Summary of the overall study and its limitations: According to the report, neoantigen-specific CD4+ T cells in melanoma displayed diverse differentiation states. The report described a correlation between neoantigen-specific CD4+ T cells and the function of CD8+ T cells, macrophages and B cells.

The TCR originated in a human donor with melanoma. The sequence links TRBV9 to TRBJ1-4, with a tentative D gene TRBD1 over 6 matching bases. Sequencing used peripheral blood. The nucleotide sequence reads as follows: TGTGCCAGCAGCCTGATGGGGGGCTTCCCTAATGAAAAACTGTTTTTT. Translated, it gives CASSLMGGFPNEKLFF.